This T cell receptor beta chain was sequenced in a study of blood T cell repertoires in COVID-19. As for the study in general: Whether acute or convalescent, the COVID-19 samples came from the United States, Italy and Spain. Nucleic acid was either cDNA or gDNA, and it came from T cells, B-cell-depleted T cells, or PBMCs.

The CDR3 is 17 amino acids. Per the germline V gene, CDR1 is WNHNN and CDR2 is SYGVQD (reference sequence). The ends lost 0 bases at V and 4 bases at J; junction bases unmatched: 8. Per the original methods: Amplification of reference gene primers provided the estimated nucleated cell counts. Assay: immunoSEQ multiplex PCR; the TCRdb copy retains only in-frame clones and omits some. V and J calls and clone size come straight from that table; D and trimming were deduced from the DNA. Of around 400,000 clones detected, 88% appear once; the ten largest clones hold roughly 1.4%. Individuals drawn from approximately 26 US areas were about 18 to 95 years old.

The specimen was PBMCs or T cells enriched from blood (not recorded which). V and J are TRBV10-1 and TRBJ2-1; 8 bases fit TRBD2. The clonotype was recovered from a young woman who had been exposed to COVID-19. This CDR3 reads CASSESTSGAPYNEQFF. The CDR3 nucleotides are TGCGCCAGCAGTGAGTCTACTAGCGGAGCCCCTTACAATGAGCAGTTCTTC.